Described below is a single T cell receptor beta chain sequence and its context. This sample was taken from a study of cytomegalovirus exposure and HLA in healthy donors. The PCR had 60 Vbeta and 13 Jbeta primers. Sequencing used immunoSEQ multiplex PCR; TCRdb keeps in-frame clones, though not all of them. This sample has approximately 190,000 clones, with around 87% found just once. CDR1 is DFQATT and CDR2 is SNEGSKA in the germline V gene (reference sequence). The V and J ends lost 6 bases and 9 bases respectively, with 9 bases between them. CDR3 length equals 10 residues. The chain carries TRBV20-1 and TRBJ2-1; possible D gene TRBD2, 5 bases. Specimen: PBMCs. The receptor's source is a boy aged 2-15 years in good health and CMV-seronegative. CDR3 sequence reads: CSAYSVEQFF. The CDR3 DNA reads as TGCAGTGCATATAGCGTTGAGCAGTTCTTC.